The 25 T cell receptor beta chains below come from one sample, sequenced in a study of CD8 T cells in ankylosing spondylitis. Study observations and caveats: What seemed typical of ankylosing spondylitis blood was a TCR beta motif built from roughly eight highly homologous variants.

No antigen is known for these receptors. MiXCR, applied by TCRdb to the 5' RACE reads, yields one record per CDR3 protein. The sample has roughly 670,000 distinct CDR3 sequences, 15% to 20% seen once; the top ten hold around 20%. The sequenced sample consisted of blood, either unsorted or a sorted T cell fraction (not recorded which). Source of these receptors: a male donor with ankylosing spondylitis.

This sequence joins TRBV5-1 and TRBJ1-5; D not resolved. V lost 1 base and J 0 bases, leaving 8 bases between the germline ends. This CDR3 comprises 15 residues. The V gene's germline CDR1 is SGHRS and CDR2 YFSETQ. The CDR3 sequence is CASSLSPSSNQPQHF. CDR3 nucleotide sequence: TGCGCCAGCAGCTTGTCCCCCTCTAGCAATCAGCCCCAGCATTTT.

V usage is TRBV5-6 and J usage is TRBJ2-5, with D possibly TRBD1 on 5 matching bases. Trimming removed 7 bases at V and 5 bases at J, with 24 bases between. CDR1 and CDR2 (germline): SGHDT, YYEEEE. The CDR3 has 16 residues. The CDR3 sequence: CASGQIAQAPKETQYF. CDR3 DNA sequence: TGTGCCAGCGGTCAAATAGCACAGGCCCCGAAGGAGACCCAGTACTTC.

This clonotype was seen ten or more times. This chain connects TRBV20-1 to TRBJ2-6, with 7 bases fitting TRBD1. Unmatched junction bases numbered 11, after V lost 5 bases and J lost 1 base. The CDR3 loop spans 17 amino acids. The germline CDR1 and CDR2 sequences are DFQATT and SNEGSKA (reference sequence). The CDR3 sequence: CSAFQGDRGSGANVLTF. The CDR3 coding sequence is TGCAGTGCTTTTCAGGGGGACAGAGGTTCTGGGGCCAACGTCCTGACTTTC.

This clonotype was observed at least ten times. The chain links TRBV25-1 to TRBJ1-6, with a possible D match to TRBD1 (5 bases). Germline CDR1 MGHDK, CDR2 SYGVNS. This CDR3 is 14 amino acids long. The ends were cut back, 7 bases at V and 9 bases at J, with 16 bases in the middle. Here the CDR3 DNA reads TGTGCCAGCATATCAGGGAGTGAGGGTTCACCCCTCCACTTT. This gives the protein CASISGSEGSPLHF.

The CDR3 bases are TGCGCCAGCAGCCAAGATAGAACGGGAGAAGCTTTCTTT. Its translation: CASSQDRTGEAFF. The chain recombines TRBV4-3 with TRBJ1-1; D is ambiguous. The CDR3 spans 13 residues. Germline V lookup: CDR1 LGHNA, CDR2 YSLEER. Trimming pared 0 bases from V and 8 bases from J, leaving 10 bases between.

This chain links TRBV20-1 with TRBJ1-2, with no clear D. CDR1 DFQATT and CDR2 SNEGSKA come from the germline V gene (reference sequence). CDR3 length equals 14 residues. Between the trimmed V and J ends, which lost 0 bases and 4 bases, there was a span of 12 bases. CDR3 sequence (DNA): TGCAGTGCTAGAGATCCTGGGAGGTCCTATGGCTACACCTTC. This translates into CSARDPGRSYGYTF.

The gene calls are TRBV7-8 and TRBJ2-1; tentative D call: TRBD1 (5 bases). CDR3 length equals 16 residues. The V gene's germline CDR1 is SGHVS and CDR2 FQNEAQ. V was trimmed by 5 bases and J by 5 bases, leaving 19 bases between them. CDR3 in amino acids: CASSPRPVTRDNEQFF. CDR3 coding DNA: TGTGCCAGCAGCCCCCGCCCCGTAACCAGGGACAATGAGCAGTTCTTC.

This clonotype was counted a single time. This chain joins TRBV3-1 and TRBJ2-7; D is unclear. CDR3 length: 14 amino acids. The V end lost 5 bases, the J end lost 0 bases, and 11 bases lay between the germline ends. In germline, CDR1 is LGHDT, CDR2 YNNKEL (reference sequence). In DNA, the CDR3 is TGTGCCAGCAGCTTACAGCTGAGCTCCTACGAGCAGTACTTC. The encoded protein is CASSLQLSSYEQYF.

The chain couples TRBV2 to TRBJ1-1; the match to TRBD1 covers 9 bases. The CDR3 loop spans 16 amino acids. V trimming: 6 bases; J trimming: 7 bases; junction bases outside the gene matches: 15. Germline assignment: CDR1 SNHLY and CDR2 FYNNEI. The CDR3 coding sequence is TGTGCCAGCAGCGAAAGGACAGGGGAATTCAGGAGTGAAGCTTTCTTT. It codes for CASSERTGEFRSEAFF.

The chain joins TRBV18 to TRBJ1-2; D is uncertain. V lost 2 bases and J lost 3, with 7 bases in between. CDR1 KGHSH and CDR2 LQKENI come from the germline V gene. This CDR3 contains 13 residues. The chain's CDR3 is CASSPIRYYGYTF. The CDR3 nucleotides read TGTGCCAGCTCACCAATACGATACTATGGCTACACCTTC.

Concerning this clonotype itself: An end of the junction does not agree with germline; a read error may underlie this. J is TRBJ2-3 and V is TRBV12-3 or TRBV12-4, with 13 bases fitting TRBD2. The CDR3 totals 19 residues. The DNA for the CDR3 is TGTGCCATCAGTGGGGGCCCGGGACTAGCGGGGTCTAGCACAGATACGCAGTATTTT. This encodes CAISGGPGLAGSSTDTQYF.

This clonotype was detected only a few times. The rearrangement uses TRBV7-8 and TRBJ2-4; the D is unclear. The CDR3 contains 12 residues. V gave up 1 base and J gave up 9 bases, with 7 bases separating them. Per germline, CDR1 SGHVS and CDR2 FQNEAQ. This chain's CDR3 is CASSLGLTIQYF. CDR3 DNA sequence: TGTGCCAGCAGCTTAGGGCTAACCATTCAGTACTTC.

On this clonotype: This may arise from a read error, as a much more abundant clone is one base away. This rearrangement joins TRBV29-1 to TRBJ2-5; no clear D gene. The V end lost 5 bases, the J end lost 5 bases, and 6 bases lay between the germline ends. The CDR3 is 10 amino acids. Looked up from germline, CDR1 is SQVTM and CDR2 is ANQGSEA. This CDR3 is CSVLGETQYF. The CDR3 DNA reads TGCAGCGTTCTAGGGGAGACCCAGTACTTC.

The CDR3 sequence is CSAFYGRVNTQYF. CDR3 DNA: TGCAGTGCCTTCTATGGGAGAGTAAATACGCAGTATTTT. V and J are TRBV20-1 and TRBJ2-3, with D possibly TRBD2 on 5 matching bases. The CDR3 totals 13 residues. V dropped 6 bases and J dropped 7 bases, with 17 bases sitting between them. The germline CDR1 and CDR2 sequences are DFQATT and SNEGSKA (reference sequence).

V gene TRBV6-5 combines with J gene TRBJ2-7; weak D call: TRBD1 (5 bases). This CDR3 has 14 residues. V lost 2 bases and J lost 2, with 10 bases in between. Germline V CDR1 and CDR2: MNHEY, SVGAGI. In nucleotides, the CDR3 is TGTGCCAGCAGTTACAGCCAGGGCCCCTACGAGCAGTACTTC. Protein sequence: CASSYSQGPYEQYF.

This rearrangement joins TRBV9 to TRBJ2-5; D tentatively reads TRBD1 or TRBD2 (5 bases each). The CDR3 is 13 amino acids. Germline V gene data show CDR1 as SGDLS and CDR2 as YYNGEE. The V end lost 3 bases, the J end lost 3 bases, and 9 bases lay between the germline ends. CDR3 residues: CASSEGTEETQYF. CDR3 coding DNA: TGTGCCAGCAGCGAAGGGACCGAAGAGACCCAGTACTTC.

This clonotype was counted between two and nine times. The chain carries TRBV20-1 and TRBJ2-1; 8 positions match TRBD2. Per germline, CDR1 DFQATT and CDR2 SNEGSKA (reference sequence). This CDR3 has 15 residues. Losses at the gene ends were 1 base for V and 3 bases for J; bases not matched to a gene: 5. The CDR3 is CSARVKGLDYNEQFF. CDR3 DNA: TGCAGTGCTAGAGTCAAGGGACTAGACTACAATGAGCAGTTCTTC.

There are a few counts of this clonotype. This rearrangement joins TRBV20-1 to TRBJ1-1; D uncertain. V was pared by 1 base and J by 0 bases, with 12 bases between. This CDR3 is built from 15 residues. CDR1 is DFQATT and CDR2 is SNEGSKA in the germline V gene (reference sequence). The CDR3 coding sequence is TGCAGTGCTAGAGTCGGACCTAACATGAACACTGAAGCTTTCTTT. Translating gives CSARVGPNMNTEAFF.

At least ten counts were recorded for this clonotype. This rearrangement joins TRBV7-8 to TRBJ2-7; 9 bases are a match to TRBD1. This CDR3 is built from 14 residues. V gave up 3 bases and J gave up 4 bases; unmatched junction bases: 4. From germline, CDR1 is SGHVS and CDR2 FQNEAQ. The CDR3 reads CASSLRTGAYEQYF. The CDR3 DNA reads as TGTGCCAGCAGCTTGAGGACAGGGGCATACGAGCAGTACTTC. Full variable domain (remainder filled in from reference TRBV7-8 and TRBJ2-7): GAGVSQSPRYKVAKRGQDVALRCDPISGHVSLFWYQQALGQGPEFLTYFQNEAQLDKSGLPSDRFFAERPEGSVSTLKIQRTQQEDSAVYLCASSLRTGAYEQYFGPGTRLTVT.

This clonotype was seen a few times. This sequence joins TRBV20-1 and TRBJ1-5; D is uncertain. Trimming took off 6 bases at V and 1 base at J, with 7 bases between the two ends. This CDR3 has 12 residues. The V gene's germline CDR1 is DFQATT and CDR2 SNEGSKA (reference sequence). The CDR3 DNA reads TGCAGTGCCCAAGTCAGCAATCAGCCCCAGCATTTT. It translates to CSAQVSNQPQHF.

The chain uses TRBV12-3 or TRBV12-4 and TRBJ2-3; D not certain. The V end lost 3 bases, the J end lost 6 bases, and 7 bases lay between the germline ends. There are 12 residues in the CDR3. The CDR3 protein is CASSFMVDTQYF. In nucleotides, the CDR3 is TGTGCCAGCAGTTTCATGGTGGATACGCAGTATTTT.

The table lists this clonotype with many counts. The genes are TRBV12-3 or TRBV12-4 and TRBJ1-2, with D perhaps matching TRBD1 (5 bases). Trimming removed 3 bases at V and 0 bases at J, with 14 bases between. CDR3 length equals 16 residues. CDR3 nucleotides: TGTGCCAGCAGTTTGGGGGAAGGCCTAGCTAACTATGGCTACACCTTC. Its protein product is CASSLGEGLANYGYTF.

This clonotype was detected only a few times. This chain joins TRBV12-3 or TRBV12-4 and TRBJ2-7; tentatively, D is TRBD1 (6 bases). The CDR3 loop spans 15 amino acids. Trimming removed 5 bases at V and 5 bases at J, with 19 bases between. CDR3 nucleotide sequence: TGTGCCAGCAGTGGATCGGACAGCGATCCCCACGAGCAGTACTTC. Its protein product is CASSGSDSDPHEQYF.

The J gene is TRBJ2-7, the V gene TRBV18; tentative D call: TRBD2 (5 bases). Trimming removed 2 bases from V and 0 bases from J, with 11 bases in between. This CDR3 spans 15 amino acids. Germline lookup yields CDR1 KGHSH and CDR2 LQKENI. Here the CDR3 DNA reads TGTGCCAGCTCACCAGCAGCCGCGGGCTCCTACGAGCAGTACTTC. This gives the protein CASSPAAAGSYEQYF.

The V call is TRBV7-8, the J call TRBJ1-4; 10 nucleotides align to TRBD1. Trimming at V came to 6 bases and at J to 1 base, leaving 5 bases not matched to a gene. There are 16 residues in the CDR3. Germline CDR1 reads SGHVS; CDR2 reads FQNEAQ. CDR3 in amino acids: CASSDRGRGTNEKLFF. The CDR3 DNA is TGTGCCAGCAGTGACAGGGGGCGGGGAACTAATGAAAAACTGTTTTTT.